A single sample gave rise to the 5 T cell receptor beta chains below, sequenced in a study of tissue T cells after allogeneic stem cell transplantation. The table came from immunoSEQ multiplex PCR; TCRdb's copy has only in-frame clones and leaves some out. The table lists roughly 25,000 clones, roughly nine tenths of them singletons. Specimen: blood, collected before transplantation. The receptors derive from a male donor at least 60 years old who later had graft-versus-host disease after an allogeneic stem cell transplant.

The chain employs TRBV29-1 and TRBJ2-3; D uncertain. The CDR3 extends over 13 amino acids. The V gene lost 6 bases and the J gene lost 4 bases, with 14 bases spanning the gap. Germline CDR1 and CDR2: SQVTM and ANQGSEA. In DNA, the CDR3 is TGCAGCGTCCCCTTCGATCTAGCAGATACGCAGTATTTT. It is translated as CSVPFDLADTQYF.

The chain joins TRBV3-1 (or the pseudogene TRBV3-2) to TRBJ1-6; 8 bases line up with TRBD1. After removal of 4 bases from V and 0 bases from J, the junction contained 5 bases not matched to a gene. The CDR3 runs 17 residues. The germline V gene encodes CDR1 LGHDT and CDR2 YNNKEL (reference sequence). The CDR3, as DNA: TGTGCCAGCAGCCGTCGAACAGGGGGCTCCTATAATTCACCCCTCCACTTT. It codes for CASSRRTGGSYNSPLHF.

The chain recombines TRBV7-8 with TRBJ2-1; D not certain. This CDR3 spans 15 amino acids. CDR1 is SGHVS, CDR2 FQNEAQ, per germline. Between the trimmed V and J ends, which lost 8 bases and 0 bases, there was a span of 14 bases. This chain's CDR3 is CASGLGQPSYNEQFF. As DNA, the CDR3 is TGTGCCAGCGGGTTAGGTCAGCCCTCCTACAATGAGCAGTTCTTC.

This sequence joins TRBV28 and TRBJ1-2; D perhaps matches TRBD1 (6 bases). The CDR3 extends over 16 amino acids. Trimming cost V 1 base and J 1 base, with 13 bases left between them. The V gene's germline CDR1 is MDHEN and CDR2 SYDVKM. CDR3 protein: CASSLFGGADNYGYTF. The CDR3 DNA sequence: TGTGCCAGCAGTTTATTTGGGGGGGCGGATAACTATGGCTACACCTTC.

This clone appeared a few times. V is TRBV5-1 and J is TRBJ2-2; unclear D gene. CDR3 length: 15 amino acids. CDR1 is SGHRS and CDR2 is YFSETQ in the germline V gene. Trimming shortened V by 0 bases and J by 2 bases, and 8 bases separated the two germline ends. The CDR3 bases are TGCGCCAGCAGCTTGGGGGCAGTTAACACCGGGGAGCTGTTTTTT. The encoded protein is CASSLGAVNTGELFF.